A single sample gave rise to the 10 T cell receptor beta chains below, sequenced in a study of blood T cell repertoires in COVID-19. The protocol was immunoSEQ multiplex PCR, while the TCRdb copy is restricted to in-frame clones and leaves out a portion. This table has tens of thousands of clones, about 90% appearing once. Input material: peripheral blood. The origin of the receptors is a woman aged 55-75 years with active or convalescent COVID-19.

This clone was detected only once. CDR3 bases: TGTGCCAGCTCACCAAATACCCCAGGGGGCAACACTGAAGCTTTCTTT. Translated: CASSPNTPGGNTEAFF. The V gene is TRBV18, the J gene TRBJ1-1; 8 bases fit TRBD1. There are 16 residues in the CDR3. Germline V gives CDR1 KGHSH, CDR2 LQKENI. J lost 2 bases, V lost 2 bases, and 7 bases had no gene match.

The chain uses TRBV28 and TRBJ2-1, with TRBD2 identical over 8 bases. V lost 6 bases to trimming and J lost 7 bases; unmatched junction nucleotides: 5. The CDR3 loop spans 13 amino acids. Germline V lookup: CDR1 MDHEN, CDR2 SYDVKM. CDR3 bases: TGTGCCAGCAGCCCGGGGGGGTGGAATGAGCAGTTCTTC. Translated: CASSPGGWNEQFF.

In its sample, this clone was seen once. The chain is built from TRBV27 and TRBJ1-5, with 7 bases aligning to TRBD1. Losses at the gene ends were 6 bases for V and 5 bases for J; bases not matched to a gene: 1. This CDR3 has 12 residues. Germline V gives CDR1 MNHEY, CDR2 SMNVEV (reference sequence). CDR3: CASSTGDQPQHF. The CDR3 DNA reads as TGTGCCAGCAGCACAGGGGATCAGCCCCAGCATTTT.

The rearrangement joins TRBV30 to TRBJ2-2; 7 nucleotides match TRBD2. Germline CDR1 reads GTSNPN; CDR2 reads SVGIG (reference sequence). The CDR3 length is 14 residues. Trimming removed 0 bases from V and 4 bases from J; junction bases left unmatched: 2. This CDR3 reads CAWSVGGVTGELFF. DNA for the CDR3: TGTGCCTGGAGTGTTGGGGGGGTCACCGGGGAGCTGTTTTTT.

This clone has a single count. The chain combines TRBV5-4 with TRBJ2-1, with a tentative D call TRBD2 (5 bases). In germline, CDR1 is SGHNT, CDR2 YYREEE (reference sequence). The CDR3 spans 15 residues. V was trimmed by 2 bases and J by 6 bases, leaving 15 bases between them. The CDR3 loop is CASSFSRVAPNEQFF. For the CDR3, the DNA is TGTGCCAGCAGCTTCTCGCGGGTCGCCCCCAATGAGCAGTTCTTC.

The chain has TRBV7-3 and TRBJ2-7, with TRBD1 matching 10 bases. V was clipped by 5 bases and J by 6 bases; unmatched bases: 10. From germline, CDR1 is SGHTA and CDR2 FQGTGA. The CDR3 consists of 15 residues. CDR3 sequence reads: CASSPTWDRGSEQYF. The CDR3 region has the DNA TGTGCCAGCAGCCCAACGTGGGACAGGGGTTCCGAGCAGTACTTC. The complete variable domain, with remaining parts taken from reference TRBV7-3 and TRBJ2-7, reads GAGVSQTPSNKVTEKGKYVELRCDPISGHTALYWYRQSLGQGPEFLIYFQGTGAADDSGLPNDRFFAVRPEGSVSTLKIQRTERGDSAVYLCASSPTWDRGSEQYFGPGTRLTVT.

V usage is TRBV15 and J usage is TRBJ2-5, with D possibly TRBD2 on 6 matching bases. V was trimmed by 3 bases and J by 5 bases, leaving 25 bases between them. Germline V gives CDR1 LNHNV, CDR2 YYDKDF (reference sequence). This CDR3 is 18 amino acids long. CDR3 coding DNA: TGTGCCACCAGCAGGGACGGTTGGCAGGGCGGGGATTGGGAGACCCAGTACTTC. Translation gives CATSRDGWQGGDWETQYF.

The chain recombines TRBV7-8 with TRBJ1-1, with D hard to call. Germline lookup yields CDR1 SGHVS and CDR2 FQNEAQ. This CDR3 has 15 amino acids. V was pared by 1 base and J by 4 bases, with 13 bases between. CDR3 DNA sequence: TGTGCCAGCAGCTTAGGGTGGCCCGAGGGCACTGAAGCTTTCTTT. Protein product: CASSLGWPEGTEAFF.

V is TRBV9 and J is TRBJ1-3, with D perhaps TRBD1 (6 bases). Trimming left V 3 bases short and J 4 bases short, with 17 bases between. Germline V lookup: CDR1 SGDLS, CDR2 YYNGEE. The CDR3 consists of 16 residues. Here the CDR3 reads CASSATFRDTGNTIYF. In DNA, the CDR3 is TGTGCCAGCAGCGCTACTTTCCGGGACACGGGAAACACCATATATTTT.

The chain carries TRBV3-1 (or the pseudogene TRBV3-2) and TRBJ1-3; D is undetermined. Per the germline V gene, CDR1 is LGHDT and CDR2 is YNNKEL (reference sequence). With 4 bases removed from V and 2 bases from J, the gap between germline ends came to 12 bases. This CDR3 spans 15 amino acids. CDR3 DNA: TGTGCCAGCAGCCCGATAGGAGGCACTGGAAACACCATATATTTT. It specifies CASSPIGGTGNTIYF.